Below, 29 T cell receptor beta chains from the same sample are listed, as sequenced in a study of CD8 T cells in Susac syndrome. Reverse transcription of roughly 0.45 to 1 ug RNA was carried out with random hexamers. TCRdb itself ran the immunoSEQ multiplex PCR reads through MiXCR, one entry per CDR3 protein. This sample yields 95,000 to 150,000 distinct CDR3 sequences, of which roughly 94% are seen a single time; less than 0.3% belongs to the top ten. The material sequenced was CD8+ T cells from PBMCs. The receptors come from a human donor with Susac syndrome.

The CDR3 bases are TGTGCCAGCAGCTTCCGAGCGGGGGTGGGGGACACAGATACGCAGTATTTT. Protein: CASSFRAGVGDTDTQYF. The V gene is TRBV7-2, the J gene TRBJ2-3; 8 nucleotides align to TRBD2. The germline CDR1 and CDR2 sequences are SGHTA and FQGNSA. The CDR3 extends over 17 amino acids. V shed 3 bases, J shed 2 bases, and the junction held 10 bases outside the gene matches.

CDR3 loop: CASSASGPGYTF. CDR3 nucleotides: TGTGCCAGCAGCGCTAGTGGTCCTGGCTACACCTTC. V and J are TRBV9 and TRBJ1-2; D unclear. In germline, CDR1 is SGDLS, CDR2 YYNGEE. Trimming shortened V by 3 bases and J by 7 bases, and 10 bases separated the two germline ends. This CDR3 is built from 12 residues.

The V and J genes are TRBV4-3 and TRBJ1-1, with TRBD1 identical over 9 bases. CDR3 length: 14 amino acids. Germline loops: CDR1 LGHNA, CDR2 YSLEER. The trim removed 4 bases at V and 7 bases at J, leaving 7 bases unmatched. The CDR3: CASSRDRVVDEAFF. CDR3 nucleotide sequence: TGCGCCAGCAGCCGGGACAGGGTGGTAGATGAAGCTTTCTTT.

This clonotype showed up just once. This chain uses TRBV18 with TRBJ1-2; 10 bases align to TRBD1. Trimming took 2 bases from V and 0 from J; bases not matched to a gene: 6. CDR1 is KGHSH, CDR2 LQKENI, per germline. The CDR3 is 17 amino acids. CDR3 sequence (DNA): TGTGCCAGCTCACCATCGGACAGGGGGAATCCTAACTATGGCTACACCTTC. Protein sequence: CASSPSDRGNPNYGYTF.

This chain connects TRBV6-5 to TRBJ2-2, with no clear D. Trimming removed 4 bases from V and 7 bases from J, with 13 bases in between. Germline values: CDR1 MNHEY, CDR2 SVGAGI. This CDR3 is 14 amino acids long. The CDR3 here is CASSSLSLGGELFF. In DNA form, the CDR3 reads TGTGCCAGCAGTTCGTTATCGTTGGGCGGGGAGCTGTTTTTT.

V gene TRBV20-1 combines with J gene TRBJ2-1; D is ambiguous. V shed 0 bases and J shed 6 bases, with 6 bases lying between them. The CDR3 is made up of 12 amino acids. Germline loops: CDR1 DFQATT, CDR2 SNEGSKA (reference sequence). The CDR3 reads CSARDLLNEQFF. The CDR3 DNA sequence: TGCAGTGCTAGAGATCTACTCAATGAGCAGTTCTTC.

The V gene is TRBV11-2, the J gene TRBJ2-3, with 9 bases identical to TRBD1. V lost 2 bases to trimming and J lost 4 bases; unmatched junction nucleotides: 4. There are 15 residues in the CDR3. Germline V gene data show CDR1 as SGHAT and CDR2 as FQNNGV. Written as DNA, the CDR3 is TGTGCCAGCAGCTTAACAGGGGGCAGGGCAGATACGCAGTATTTT. This gives the protein CASSLTGGRADTQYF.

The CDR3 coding sequence is TGTGCCACCAGCTCCGGGGCTTCCTACGAGCAGTACTTC. It translates to CATSSGASYEQYF. This chain uses TRBV15 with TRBJ2-7; D is possibly TRBD1 or TRBD2 (5 bases each). The germline V gene encodes CDR1 LNHNV and CDR2 YYDKDF (reference sequence). Trimming removed 5 bases from V and 1 base from J, with 9 bases in between. The CDR3 extends over 13 amino acids.

The chain joins TRBV5-6 to TRBJ2-1; no clear D. The V gene's germline CDR1 is SGHDT and CDR2 YYEEEE. V lost 1 base to trimming and J lost 10 bases, with 12 bases between them. CDR3 length: 13 amino acids. CDR3 DNA sequence: TGTGCCAGCAGCTTGAGTAGTAGGGTCGAGCAGTTCTTC. This sequence encodes CASSLSSRVEQFF.

This clonotype was seen once. The chain carries TRBV20-1 and TRBJ2-1, with D possibly matching TRBD1 (5 bases). Germline loops: CDR1 DFQATT, CDR2 SNEGSKA (reference sequence). This CDR3 contains 12 residues. The ends were cut back, 0 bases at V and 6 bases at J, with 6 bases in the middle. Here the CDR3 DNA reads TGCAGTGCTAGAGAGGACACCAATGAGCAGTTCTTC. Its translation: CSAREDTNEQFF.

The chain links TRBV13 to TRBJ2-1; D is uncertain. Trimming took off 4 bases at V and 1 base at J, with 8 bases between the two ends. Germline V CDR1 and CDR2: PRHDT, FYEKMQ (reference sequence). CDR3 size: 14 residues. CDR3 in amino acids: CASSSTLSYNEQFF. CDR3 in DNA: TGTGCCAGCAGCTCAACGCTTTCCTACAATGAGCAGTTCTTC.

The chain employs TRBV6-2 or TRBV6-3 and TRBJ1-6, with D possibly being TRBD1 (5 bases). Between the trimmed V and J ends, which lost 4 bases and 8 bases, there was a span of 15 bases. The germline V gene encodes CDR1 MNHEY and CDR2 SVGEGT. The CDR3 totals 15 residues. CDR3 region: CASSSSGGAYSPLHF. CDR3 sequence (DNA): TGTGCCAGCAGTTCCAGCGGAGGGGCATATTCACCCCTCCACTTT.

The genes are TRBV20-1 and TRBJ1-2; unclear D gene. With 5 bases removed from V and 0 bases from J, the gap between germline ends came to 13 bases. The CDR3 runs 14 residues. CDR1 is DFQATT, CDR2 SNEGSKA, per germline (reference sequence). The CDR3 coding sequence is TGCAGTGCTTCTGGCCCCGGATCTAACTATGGCTACACCTTC. Its protein product is CSASGPGSNYGYTF.

The chain is built from TRBV29-1 and TRBJ2-5, with TRBD1 matching 7 bases. CDR3 length equals 16 residues. CDR1 and CDR2 from the germline V gene are SQVTM and ANQGSEA. V lost 6 bases and J lost 2; bases outside the gene matches: 15. The CDR3 DNA follows: TGCAGCGTCACCGTATCCTACAGGGGTGGACAAGAGACCCAGTACTTC. Translation: CSVTVSYRGGQETQYF.

CDR3 coding DNA: TGTGCTACGGGACATTCGAACACCGGGGAGCTGTTTTTT. This codes for CATGHSNTGELFF. This chain links TRBV19 with TRBJ2-2; D possibly corresponds to TRBD1 (6 bases). The CDR3 sequence is 13 residues long. Germline V gene data show CDR1 as LNHDA and CDR2 as SQIVND (reference sequence).

The rearrangement joins TRBV9 to TRBJ1-3; 7 bases map to TRBD1. This CDR3 spans 13 amino acids. Germline V gene sequence: CDR1 SGDLS, CDR2 YYNGEE. The V segment lost 4 bases and the J segment 4 bases; nucleotides outside the gene matches: 2. CDR3 sequence: CASSPGGGNTIYF. The DNA for the CDR3 is TGTGCCAGCAGCCCAGGGGGGGGAAACACCATATATTTT.

The rearrangement uses TRBV28 and TRBJ2-1, with D tentatively TRBD2 (7 bases). V dropped 2 bases and J dropped 7 bases, with 15 bases sitting between them. Germline CDR1 MDHEN, CDR2 SYDVKM. The CDR3 is 15 residues long. CDR3 sequence reads: CASSLRGGQENEQFF. The CDR3 DNA sequence: TGTGCCAGCAGTTTACGCGGGGGCCAAGAGAATGAGCAGTTCTTC.

This sequence joins TRBV27 and TRBJ1-1; D is uncertain. Per germline, CDR1 MNHEY and CDR2 SMNVEV (reference sequence). This CDR3 comprises 14 residues. V was clipped by 1 base and J by 5 bases, with 11 bases between them. CDR3 sequence: CASSLYSGNTEAFF. The CDR3 DNA reads as TGTGCCAGCAGTTTATACTCTGGAAATACTGAAGCTTTCTTT.

The gene calls are TRBV30 and TRBJ1-6; weak D call: TRBD1 (6 bases). V dropped 5 bases and J dropped 4 bases, with 33 bases sitting between them. This CDR3 region has 21 residues. Germline CDR1 GTSNPN, CDR2 SVGIG (reference sequence). The CDR3 region has the DNA TGTGCCTGGGACTACCCAGGGACCGCATCGGGTAGGGGGTCGTATAATTCACCCCTCCACTTT. Translation gives CAWDYPGTASGRGSYNSPLHF.

This sequence joins TRBV27 and TRBJ2-1, with D perhaps TRBD1 (5 bases). The CDR3 is 13 residues long. Trimming stripped 10 bases from V and 5 bases from J, with 15 bases between. The V gene's germline CDR1 is MNHEY and CDR2 SMNVEV (reference sequence). The CDR3 loop reads CATTTGPHNEQFF. The DNA of the CDR3 is TGTGCCACTACTACAGGACCTCACAATGAGCAGTTCTTC.

This clonotype was seen once. The chain carries TRBV9 and TRBJ2-3, with D hard to call. Germline CDR1 SGDLS, CDR2 YYNGEE. V lost 0 bases and J 3 bases, leaving 8 bases between the germline ends. CDR3 length: 14 residues. CDR3 protein: CASSVATATDTQYF. Here the CDR3 DNA reads TGTGCCAGCAGCGTAGCTACGGCAACAGATACGCAGTATTTT.

The V call is TRBV20-1, the J call TRBJ2-7, with 7 bases that match TRBD1. The germline V gene has CDR1 DFQATT and CDR2 SNEGSKA (reference sequence). V gave up 1 base and J gave up 6 bases; unmatched junction bases: 12. This CDR3 is 15 amino acids long. DNA for the CDR3: TGCAGTGCTAGAGCAGAAGGGGGCCAGAGTTTCGAGCAGTACTTC. This codes for CSARAEGGQSFEQYF.

The chain carries TRBV30 and TRBJ2-7; D not resolved. V was pared by 4 bases and J by 0 bases, with 7 bases between. The CDR3 is 12 residues long. Germline CDR1 is GTSNPN and CDR2 is SVGIG (reference sequence). The CDR3 DNA sequence: TGTGCCTGGACGGAAAGCTCCTACGAGCAGTACTTC. Translated, it gives CAWTESSYEQYF.

The chain uses TRBV5-1 and TRBJ2-1; D unclear. Germline CDR1 reads SGHRS; CDR2 reads YFSETQ. V dropped 7 bases and J dropped 6 bases, with 23 bases sitting between them. The CDR3 length is 16 residues. CDR3: CASGLYGSGSTNEQFF. The CDR3 region has the DNA TGCGCCAGCGGCCTCTATGGGTCGGGCAGTACCAATGAGCAGTTCTTC.

The chain couples TRBV5-4 to TRBJ2-7; no clear D gene. Between the trimmed V and J ends, which lost 4 bases and 5 bases, there was a span of 10 bases. The germline CDR1 and CDR2 sequences are SGHNT and YYREEE (reference sequence). This CDR3 is 12 amino acids long. The CDR3 sequence is CASSPRPDEQYF. CDR3 bases: TGTGCCAGCAGCCCCCGGCCCGACGAGCAGTACTTC.

J is TRBJ2-5 and V is TRBV19, with unresolved D. There are 14 residues in the CDR3. With 5 bases removed from V and 5 bases from J, the gap between germline ends came to 15 bases. CDR1 is LNHDA and CDR2 is SQIVND in the germline V gene (reference sequence). The CDR3, as DNA: TGTGCCAGTAGTTCGTACAGCAAGGTGGAGACCCAGTACTTC. Encoded protein: CASSSYSKVETQYF.

The rearrangement links TRBV19 to TRBJ2-7; 8 nucleotides match TRBD1. V lost 6 bases to trimming and J lost 7 bases; unmatched junction nucleotides: 5. The CDR3 consists of 12 residues. Germline CDR1 is LNHDA and CDR2 is SQIVND (reference sequence). This CDR3 is CASSQGAKEQYF. The CDR3 bases are TGTGCCAGTAGCCAGGGGGCGAAGGAGCAGTACTTC.

The rearrangement joins TRBV29-1 to TRBJ2-1; D remains ambiguous. This CDR3 region has 14 residues. The germline gives CDR1 SQVTM, CDR2 ANQGSEA. V dropped 2 bases and J dropped 2 bases, with 10 bases sitting between them. This CDR3 is CSVEPPRAYNEQFF. The DNA of the CDR3 is TGCAGCGTTGAACCACCCCGTGCCTACAATGAGCAGTTCTTC.

CDR3 residues: CASSHGTSGGDEQFF. As DNA, the CDR3 is TGTGCCAGTAGCCACGGGACTAGCGGGGGCGATGAGCAGTTCTTC. The chain joins TRBV19 to TRBJ2-1; the match to TRBD2 covers 14 bases. V dropped 6 bases and J dropped 8; count of bases not matched to a gene: 6. The CDR3 extends over 15 amino acids. The germline V gene has CDR1 LNHDA and CDR2 SQIVND (reference sequence).